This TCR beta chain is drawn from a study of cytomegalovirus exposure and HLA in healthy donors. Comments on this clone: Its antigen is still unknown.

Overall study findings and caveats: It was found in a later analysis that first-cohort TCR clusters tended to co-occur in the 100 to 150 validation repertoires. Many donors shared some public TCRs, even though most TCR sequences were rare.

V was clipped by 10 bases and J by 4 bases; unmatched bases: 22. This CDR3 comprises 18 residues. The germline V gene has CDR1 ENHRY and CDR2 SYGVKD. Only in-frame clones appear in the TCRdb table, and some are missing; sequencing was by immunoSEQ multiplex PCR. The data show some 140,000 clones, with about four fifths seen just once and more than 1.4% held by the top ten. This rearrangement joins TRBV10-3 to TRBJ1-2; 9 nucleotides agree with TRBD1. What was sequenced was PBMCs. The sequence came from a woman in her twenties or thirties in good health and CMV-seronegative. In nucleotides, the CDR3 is TGTGCCACATCACGTTTAGTGCGGACAGGGGTTTTTGGCTATGGCTACACCTTC. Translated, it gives CATSRLVRTGVFGYGYTF.